The 28 T cell receptor beta chains listed next were all sequenced from one sample in a study of T cell repertoires in cytomegalovirus infection (dated by TCRdb to about 2019). For sequencing, an Illumina HiSeq 1500 was employed. TCRdb ran its own pipeline on the public reads, namely fastp trimming at Q25 and MiXCR clone calling, and kept in-frame beta chains. Rows with a matching CDR3 protein are joined into one entry that keeps the most common DNA and genes. The sample has around 630,000 distinct CDR3 sequences on record, roughly 24% of them singletons. Approximately 8% of the sample belongs to the ten largest clones. Source material: CD8+ T cells from PBMCs. The receptor set was obtained from a human donor in good health (CMV status not recorded). Some clones in this sample may be carry-over from other donors' samples.

Comments on this clonotype: One base away lies a much larger clone, so this may be a sequencing read error. This rearrangement joins TRBV4-3 to TRBJ1-2, with 10 bases identical to TRBD1. Per the germline V gene, CDR1 is LGHNA and CDR2 is YSLEER. The CDR3 has 15 amino acids. The CDR3 loop reads CASNQEVDRGLGYTF. The CDR3, as DNA: TGCGCCAGCAACCAAGAGGTTGACAGGGGGCTCGGCTACACCTTC.

The chain is built from TRBV6-2 or TRBV6-3 and TRBJ2-1, with a tentative D call TRBD2 (5 bases). Trimming removed 7 bases from V and 6 bases from J, with 13 bases in between. Germline V gene sequence: CDR1 MNHEY, CDR2 SVGEGT. CDR3 length: 13 amino acids. The CDR3: CASNDGLINEQFF. The CDR3 DNA reads TGTGCCAGCAACGACGGACTGATCAATGAGCAGTTCTTC.

This clonotype appeared a few times. This chain connects TRBV7-3 to TRBJ2-7; D ambiguous. The V end was cut by 1 base, the J end by 7 bases, with 11 bases between. Per the germline V gene, CDR1 is SGHTA and CDR2 is FQGTGA. This CDR3 has 13 amino acids. In DNA, the CDR3 is TGTGCCAGCAGCTTAAACCCGGGTGGGGAGCAGTACGTC. Its translation is CASSLNPGGEQYV.

This clonotype was seen many times. The chain is built from TRBV7-6 and TRBJ1-4; D not certain. Germline V gene data show CDR1 as SGHVS and CDR2 as FNYEAQ. This CDR3 contains 15 residues. V was trimmed by 1 base and J by 0 bases, leaving 6 bases between them. CDR3: CASSLEPATNEKLFF. DNA of the CDR3: TGTGCCAGCAGCTTAGAGCCAGCAACTAATGAAAAACTGTTTTTT. The whole variable domain, remainder taken from reference TRBV7-6 and TRBJ1-4, is GAGVSQSPRYKVTKRGQDVALRCDPISGHVSLYWYRQALGQGPEFLTYFNYEAQQDKSGLPNDRFSAERPEGSISTLTIQRTEQRDSAMYRCASSLEPATNEKLFFGSGTQLSVL.

This clonotype occurred many times. J is TRBJ2-1 and V is TRBV2; 12 nucleotides match TRBD2. Trimming at V came to 2 bases and at J to 4 bases, leaving 0 bases not matched to a gene. Germline values: CDR1 SNHLY, CDR2 FYNNEI. The CDR3 loop spans 15 amino acids. CDR3 bases: TGTGCCAGCAGTGAACTAGCGGGGGGGTACAATGAGCAGTTCTTC. Protein sequence: CASSELAGGYNEQFF.

At least ten counts were recorded for this clonotype. V usage is TRBV25-1 and J usage is TRBJ2-2; D call uncertain. The ends were cut back, 1 base at V and 6 bases at J, with 0 bases in the middle. The CDR3 sequence is 11 residues long. CDR1 and CDR2 from the germline V gene are MGHDK and SYGVNS. CDR3 sequence: CASSESGELFF. CDR3 DNA: TGTGCCAGCAGTGAATCCGGGGAGCTGTTTTTT.

The sample holds many counts of this clonotype. The V gene is TRBV4-1, the J gene TRBJ2-3; TRBD2 matches at 7 bases. The trim removed 4 bases at V and 5 bases at J, leaving 6 bases unmatched. Germline lookup yields CDR1 MGHRA and CDR2 YSYEKL. CDR3 length: 14 amino acids. The DNA of the CDR3 is TGCGCCAGCAGCCCAACTAGCGTGCAAGATACGCAGTATTTT. The encoded protein is CASSPTSVQDTQYF.

This clonotype was observed a few times. The chain combines TRBV14 with TRBJ1-1, with 7 bases fitting TRBD1. V trimming: 0 bases; J trimming: 1 base; junction bases outside the gene matches: 2. Germline-derived CDR1 and CDR2 are SGHDN and FVKESK. CDR3 length: 15 amino acids. CDR3 in amino acids: CASSQDQGGNTEAFF. The CDR3 DNA reads TGTGCCAGCAGCCAAGACCAGGGGGGGAACACTGAAGCTTTCTTT.

The chain is built from TRBV6-2 or TRBV6-3 and TRBJ2-7; D gene ambiguous. This CDR3 is built from 14 residues. The V gene lost 5 bases and the J gene lost 3 bases, with 14 bases spanning the gap. Looked up from germline, CDR1 is MNHEY and CDR2 is SVGEGT. This CDR3 is CASSDSPRVYEQYV. The CDR3 coding sequence is TGTGCCAGCAGTGATAGCCCCCGGGTCTACGAGCAGTACGTC.

This clonotype has ten or more counts. The chain recombines TRBV12-3 or TRBV12-4 with TRBJ1-2; a possible D gene is TRBD1 (6 bases). V was shortened by 6 bases and J by 8 bases, with 19 bases between the two germline ends. This CDR3 is 14 amino acids long. CDR3 nucleotides: TGTGCCAGCAGCCATCCTTGGGGGGCGCAAGGCTACACCTTC. Amino acid sequence: CASSHPWGAQGYTF.

This clonotype has a count of ten or more. This chain connects TRBV19 to TRBJ2-1; D gene ambiguous. Per the germline V gene, CDR1 is LNHDA and CDR2 is SQIVND (reference sequence). V was trimmed by 6 bases and J by 9 bases, leaving 12 bases between them. The CDR3 spans 12 residues. The CDR3 reads CASSLSLPEQFF. CDR3 nucleotides: TGTGCCAGTAGCTTGTCTCTCCCTGAGCAGTTCTTC.

CDR3 sequence: CSALIARDDGPYGYTF. DNA of the CDR3: TGCAGCGCTCTGATAGCCAGGGATGATGGGCCATATGGCTACACCTTC. The V gene is TRBV29-1, the J gene TRBJ1-2, with D possibly being TRBD1 (5 bases). The germline V and J ends were trimmed by 7 bases and 5 bases, with 26 bases remaining between them. CDR3 length: 16 residues. CDR1 is SQVTM, CDR2 ANQGSEA, per germline.

About this clonotype: A much larger clone lies a single base off, so this may be a read error. This sequence joins TRBV28 and TRBJ1-5; 10 bases are a match to TRBD1. Germline V CDR1 and CDR2: MDHEN, SYDVKM. The CDR3 has 15 residues. V was pared by 8 bases and J by 6 bases, with 10 bases of the junction left unmatched. The CDR3 region is CASVYPGQGSQPQHF. In DNA form, the CDR3 reads TGTGCCAGCGTGTACCCGGGACAGGGGAGTCAGCCCCAGCATTTT.

This clonotype was recorded at least ten times. The chain recombines TRBV11-1 with TRBJ2-3; 13 bases map to TRBD2. The V segment lost 5 bases and the J segment 0 bases; nucleotides outside the gene matches: 5. Per the germline V gene, CDR1 is SGHAT and CDR2 is FQDESV (reference sequence). This CDR3 has 17 residues. CDR3 sequence: CASSGTSGDRSTDTQYF. CDR3 DNA: TGTGCCAGCAGCGGGACTAGCGGGGACAGGAGCACAGATACGCAGTATTTT.

This clonotype was counted at least ten times. This sequence joins TRBV2 and TRBJ2-2; tentatively, D is TRBD1 (6 bases). Germline CDR1 reads SNHLY; CDR2 reads FYNNEI. The CDR3 spans 16 residues. Between the trimmed V and J ends, which lost 2 bases and 5 bases, there was a span of 15 bases. For the CDR3, the DNA is TGTGCCAGCAGTGAATCGAGACAGGCCCCGACCGGGGAGCTGTTTTTT. It specifies CASSESRQAPTGELFF.

The chain combines TRBV7-9 with TRBJ2-1, with 13 nucleotides matching TRBD2. The CDR3 spans 17 residues. Germline assignment: CDR1 SEHNR and CDR2 FQNEAQ (reference sequence). V dropped 2 bases and J dropped 5; count of bases not matched to a gene: 6. The CDR3 reads CASSLPLGLAGDNEQFF. Here the CDR3 DNA reads TGTGCCAGCAGCTTACCCCTTGGACTAGCGGGGGACAATGAGCAGTTCTTC.

CDR3 sequence reads: CASRPTGDHGYTF. Written as DNA, the CDR3 is TGTGCCAGCAGGCCGACAGGGGATCATGGCTACACCTTC. The chain employs TRBV27 and TRBJ1-2; 8 bases agree with TRBD1. The germline V gene has CDR1 MNHEY and CDR2 SMNVEV (reference sequence). This CDR3 comprises 13 residues. V lost 6 bases to trimming and J lost 6 bases; unmatched junction nucleotides: 6.

The table lists this clonotype with many counts. The chain is built from TRBV6-1 and TRBJ2-2, with D maybe TRBD1 (5 bases). Trimming left V 8 bases short and J 3 bases short, with 10 bases between. The CDR3 has 13 residues. Per germline, CDR1 MNHNS and CDR2 SASEGT. CDR3 DNA: TGTGCCAGCGGAGACAGCGACACCGGGGAGCTGTTTTTT. Protein sequence: CASGDSDTGELFF.

The chain couples TRBV14 to TRBJ1-4; no firm D call. Germline V gene sequence: CDR1 SGHDN, CDR2 FVKESK. This CDR3 is 18 amino acids long. Between the trimmed V and J ends, which lost 0 bases and 13 bases, there was a span of 27 bases. The CDR3 reads CASSQEVILGLSPERLFF. The CDR3 nucleotides read TGTGCCAGCAGCCAAGAGGTCATCCTGGGCCTCTCTCCCGAACGACTGTTTTTT.

The chain uses TRBV10-3 and TRBJ2-1, with D possibly matching TRBD2 (5 bases). CDR1 is ENHRY and CDR2 is SYGVKD in the germline V gene. The germline V and J ends were trimmed by 7 bases and 6 bases, with 13 bases remaining between them. CDR3 length: 13 residues. The CDR3 coding sequence is TGTGCCATCAAGACTAATTTGGGCAATGAGCAGTTCTTC. Translating gives CAIKTNLGNEQFF.

As for this clonotype: A much larger clone differs from this one at a single base, so this may be a read error. The V and J genes are TRBV7-2 and TRBJ1-5; D unclear. Germline V CDR1 and CDR2: SGHTA, FQGNSA. The CDR3 is made up of 17 amino acids. This chain's CDR3 is CVSSLGAPGFSNQPQHF. The CDR3 DNA reads as TGTGTCAGCAGCTTAGGTGCACCGGGCTTCTCTAATCAGCCCCAGCATTTT.

V gene TRBV5-1 combines with J gene TRBJ1-1, with D possibly being TRBD1 (5 bases). Trimming shortened V by 4 bases and J by 0 bases, and 13 bases separated the two germline ends. The germline gives CDR1 SGHRS, CDR2 YFSETQ. This CDR3 is 15 amino acids long. The CDR3 bases are TGCGCCAGCAGCCCCTGGGGGAACGTGAACACTGAAGCTTTCTTT. Translation: CASSPWGNVNTEAFF. The entire variable domain, with the rest obtained from reference TRBV5-1 and TRBJ1-1, is as follows: KAGVTQTPRYLIKTRGQQVTLSCSPISGHRSVSWYQQTPGQGLQFLFEYFSETQRNKGNFPGRFSGRQFSNSRSEMNVSTLELGDSALYLCASSPWGNVNTEAFFGQGTRLTVV.

Remarks on this clonotype: It may be a read error: a sequence one base away is much more abundant. The chain has TRBV7-9 and TRBJ1-5; weak D call: TRBD1 (5 bases). Germline V gene sequence: CDR1 SEHNR, CDR2 FQNEAQ (reference sequence). The CDR3 is 13 amino acids. V was clipped by 10 bases and J by 1 base, with 11 bases between them. CDR3 region: CATSGRSNQPQHF. The CDR3 coding sequence is TGTGCCACCTCGGGGCGCAGCAATCAGCCCCAGCATTTT.

In nucleotides, the CDR3 is TGTGCCAGCAGCCCCCGAGGGACTTCAACCGGGGAGCTGTTTTTT. Amino acids: CASSPRGTSTGELFF. The rearrangement joins TRBV11-3 to TRBJ2-2; weak D call: TRBD2 (6 bases). V was trimmed by 5 bases and J by 5 bases, leaving 15 bases between them. CDR1 is SGHNT, CDR2 YENEEA, per germline. This CDR3 spans 15 amino acids.

The chain has TRBV7-3 and TRBJ2-2, with unresolved D. This CDR3 region has 13 residues. CDR1 and CDR2 (germline): SGHTA, FQGTGA. Trimming pared 5 bases from V and 6 bases from J, leaving 10 bases between. The DNA for the CDR3 is TGTGCCAGCAGCCCGCGGATCGCCGGGGAGCTGTTTTTT. Translation gives CASSPRIAGELFF.

The sample holds one count of this clonotype. The rearrangement joins TRBV2 to TRBJ2-2, with D possibly matching TRBD2 (5 bases). This CDR3 comprises 13 residues. CDR1 is SNHLY and CDR2 is FYNNEI in the germline V gene. Between the trimmed V and J ends, which lost 7 bases and 4 bases, there was a span of 10 bases. CDR3 protein: CASKGRGTGELFF. The CDR3 DNA reads TGTGCCAGCAAAGGACGGGGCACCGGGGAGCTGTTTTTT.

In nucleotides, the CDR3 is TGTGCCAGCCTGACAGGGCTAGGGACCCAGTACTTC. Translation gives CASLTGLGTQYF. The chain combines TRBV2 with TRBJ2-5; 7 nucleotides match TRBD1. This CDR3 has 12 amino acids. From germline, CDR1 is SNHLY and CDR2 FYNNEI. Trimming cost V 8 bases and J 7 bases; bases outside gene matches: 7.

This clonotype was picked up a small number of times. The chain couples TRBV7-9 to TRBJ2-5; the D gene is possibly TRBD2 (7 bases). The V end lost 1 base, the J end lost 0 bases, and 15 bases lay between the germline ends. Germline loops: CDR1 SEHNR, CDR2 FQNEAQ (reference sequence). The CDR3 loop spans 17 amino acids. DNA for the CDR3: TGTGCCAGCAGCTTAGGGGGGGGGCCTCCTTACCAAGAGACCCAGTACTTC. This encodes CASSLGGGPPYQETQYF. Combining the CDR3 with reference TRBV7-9 and TRBJ2-5 gives the whole variable domain DTGVSQNPRHKITKRGQNVTFRCDPISEHNRLYWYRQTLGQGPEFLTYFQNEAQLEKSRLLSDRFSAERPKGSFSTLEIQRTEQGDSAMYLCASSLGGGPPYQETQYFGPGTRLLVL.